The sequence of this TCR beta chain was determined in a study of T cells after yellow fever vaccination. TCRdb reanalysed the 5' RACE reads using MiXCR and keeps one entry per CDR3 protein. This table has some 560,000 distinct CDR3 sequences, about 19% appearing once. Germline assignment: CDR1 SGHTA and CDR2 FQGNSA. V lost 2 bases, J lost 5 bases, and 9 bases lay in between. This CDR3 spans 13 amino acids. Study conclusions and caveats: Weaker overall was a secondary response that nonetheless peaked faster, on day 5 versus 15.

This clonotype has just a few counts. The antigen is undetermined. This specimen consisted of PBMCs, obtained 15 days after the yellow fever booster vaccination. V and J are TRBV7-2 and TRBJ2-5; no clear D gene. The source is a man in his thirties or forties who received the YFV17D yellow fever vaccine. CDR3 coding DNA: TGTGCCAGCAGCTTATCGTGGAGTGAGACCCAGTACTTC. It is translated as CASSLSWSETQYF. Using reference TRBV7-2 and TRBJ2-5 for the parts outside the CDR3, the full variable domain is GAGVSQSPSNKVTEKGKDVELRCDPISGHTALYWYRQSLGQGLEFLIYFQGNSAPDKSGLPSDRFSAERTGGSVSTLTIQRTQQEDSAVYLCASSLSWSETQYFGPGTRLLVL.